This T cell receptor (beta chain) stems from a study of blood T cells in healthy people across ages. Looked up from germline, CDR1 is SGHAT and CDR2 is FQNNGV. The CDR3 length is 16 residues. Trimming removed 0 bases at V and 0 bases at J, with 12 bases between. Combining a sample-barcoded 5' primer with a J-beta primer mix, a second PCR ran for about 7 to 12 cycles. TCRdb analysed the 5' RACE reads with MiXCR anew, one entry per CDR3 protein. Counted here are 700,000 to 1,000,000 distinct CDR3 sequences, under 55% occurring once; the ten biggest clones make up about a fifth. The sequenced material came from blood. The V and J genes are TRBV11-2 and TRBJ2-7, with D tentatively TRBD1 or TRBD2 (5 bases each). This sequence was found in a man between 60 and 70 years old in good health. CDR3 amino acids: CASSLDLGGPSYEQYF. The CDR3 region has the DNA TGTGCCAGCAGCTTAGATCTTGGGGGTCCCTCCTACGAGCAGTACTTC.